This T cell receptor (beta chain) was recovered during a study of shared clonotypes between healthy human individuals. Study details: CD8 memory received one plate per donor, CD8 naive two, CD4 memory three and CD4 naive three.

Into CD45RA+ naive and CD45RA-negative memory subsets, the CD4+ cells were split. As to this clone: As yet, its antigen is unknown.

An approximately 200 ng quantity of DNA, 25,000 to 35,000 T cell genomes, went into the sorted-subset replicate PCRs. Clones were read by immunoSEQ multiplex PCR, and TCRdb kept only the in-frame ones, dropping some. The data show millions of clones, roughly nine tenths seen once. The CDR3 has 14 amino acids. CDR1 is SQVTM and CDR2 is ANQGSEA in the germline V gene. V dropped 3 bases and J dropped 3; count of bases not matched to a gene: 1. Study-wide findings and caveats: Rarefaction demonstrated incomplete sorted-subset sequencing despite large depth.

The sequencing sample was made of naive CD4+ T cells sorted from blood. Described subset: CD45RA+ positively selected. The chain recombines TRBV29-1 with TRBJ2-7; 14 bases align to TRBD2. This TCR derives from a man between 18 and 29 years old in good health. The CDR3 sequence: CSVDGTSGSYEQYF. CDR3 nucleotide sequence: TGCAGCGTTGACGGGACTAGCGGGAGCTACGAGCAGTACTTC.